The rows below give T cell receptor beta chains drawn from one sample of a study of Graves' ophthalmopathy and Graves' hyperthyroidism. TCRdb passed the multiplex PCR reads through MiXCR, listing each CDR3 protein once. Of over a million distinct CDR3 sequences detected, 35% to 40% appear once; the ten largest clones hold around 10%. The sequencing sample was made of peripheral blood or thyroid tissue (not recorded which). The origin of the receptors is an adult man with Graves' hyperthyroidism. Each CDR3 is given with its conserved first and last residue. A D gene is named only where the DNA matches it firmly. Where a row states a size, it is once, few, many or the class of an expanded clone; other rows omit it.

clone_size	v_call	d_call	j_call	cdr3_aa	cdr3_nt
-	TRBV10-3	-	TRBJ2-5	CTLEHQETQYF	TGTACCCTGGAACACCAAGAGACCCAGTACTTC
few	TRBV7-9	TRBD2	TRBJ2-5	CASSLARGAAETQYF	TGTGCCAGCAGCTTGGCGCGGGGGGCAGCGGAGACCCAGTACTTC
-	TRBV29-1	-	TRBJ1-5	CSPTSGTEYSNQPQHF	TGCAGCCCTACCTCGGGAACCGAATATAGCAATCAGCCCCAGCATTTT
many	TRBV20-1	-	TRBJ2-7	CSASRGASLYEQYF	TGCAGTGCTAGTCGTGGCGCATCCCTCTACGAGCAGTACTTC
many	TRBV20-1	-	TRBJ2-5	CSAGETQYF	TGCAGCGCCGGTGAGACCCAGTACTTC
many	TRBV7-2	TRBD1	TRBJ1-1	CASSLTRDSEAFF	TGTGCCAGCAGCTTGACCCGGGACAGCGAAGCTTTCTTT
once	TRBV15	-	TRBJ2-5	CATSRDRVGPQETQYF	TGTGCCACCAGCAGAGATCGGGTTGGCCCACAAGAGACCCAGTACTTC
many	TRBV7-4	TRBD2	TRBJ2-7	CASSSAASGSPSEQYF	TGTGCCAGCAGCTCCGCCGCTAGCGGGTCCCCTAGCGAGCAGTACTTC
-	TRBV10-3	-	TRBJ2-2	CATFKGNANTGELFF	TGTGCCACCTTTAAGGGGAACGCGAACACCGGGGAGCTGTTTTTT
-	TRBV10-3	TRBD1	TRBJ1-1	CAIGTGADAFF	TGTGCCATCGGCACAGGGGCGGATGCTTTCTTT
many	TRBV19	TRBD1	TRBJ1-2	CASRDRGLEIYGYTF	TGTGCCAGTAGAGACAGGGGGCTAGAGATCTATGGCTACACCTTC
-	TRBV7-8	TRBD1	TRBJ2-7	CASSLRTGEEWQYF	TGTGCCAGCAGCTTACGGACAGGGGAAGAATGGCAGTACTTC
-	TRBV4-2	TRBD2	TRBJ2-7	CASSPRTSGGSYEQYF	TGTGCCAGCAGCCCCCGGACTAGCGGGGGCTCCTACGAGCAGTACTTC
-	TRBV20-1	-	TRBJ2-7	CSARAGSAYEQYF	TGCAGTGCTAGAGCCGGGAGTGCCTACGAGCAGTACTTC
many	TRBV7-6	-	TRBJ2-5	CASSLEGHPTIGETQYF	TGTGCCAGCAGCTTAGAGGGACATCCGACGATTGGGGAGACCCAGTACTTC
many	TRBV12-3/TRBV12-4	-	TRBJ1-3	CASSLGNTIYF	TGTGCCAGCAGCTTAGGAAACACCATATATTTT
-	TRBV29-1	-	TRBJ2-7	CSFVTGTGLASRDEQYF	TGCAGCTTTGTAACAGGGACAGGACTAGCTAGTCGGGACGAGCAGTACTTC
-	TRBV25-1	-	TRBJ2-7	CASFRQGGGTF	TGTGCCAGCTTCAGACAGGGAGGGGGCACCTTC
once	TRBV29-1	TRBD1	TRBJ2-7	CSVEGQGPEQYF	TGCAGCGTTGAAGGACAGGGGCCCGAGCAGTACTTC
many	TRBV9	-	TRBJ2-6	CASGPSGANVLTF	TGTGCCAGCGGACCTTCAGGGGCCAACGTCCTGACTTTC
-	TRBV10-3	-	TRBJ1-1	CAISINWGAFF	TGTGCCATCAGTATCAACTGGGGAGCTTTCTTT
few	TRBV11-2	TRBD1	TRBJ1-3	CASSKTGGLGNTIYF	TGTGCCAGCAGCAAGACAGGGGGCCTCGGAAACACCATATATTTT
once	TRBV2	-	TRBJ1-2	CASSEVGLDYGYTF	TGTGCCAGCAGTGAAGTGGGCTTGGACTATGGCTACACCTTC
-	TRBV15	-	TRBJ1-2	CASSSDNGAERGYTF	TGTGCCTCCAGCAGCGATAACGGGGCCGAGCGGGGCTACACCTTC
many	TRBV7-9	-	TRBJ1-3	CASSLYQGSGNTIYF	TGTGCCAGCAGCTTATACCAGGGAAGTGGAAACACCATATATTTT
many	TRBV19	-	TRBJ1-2	CASSALDGYTF	TGTGCCAGTAGTGCCTTGGATGGCTACACCTTC
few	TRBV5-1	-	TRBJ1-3	CASSHEPGKGSGNTIYF	TGCGCCAGCAGCCATGAACCAGGGAAGGGAAGTGGAAACACCATATATTTT
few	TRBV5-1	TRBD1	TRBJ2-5	CASTSGQGLETQYF	TGCGCCAGCACCTCAGGACAGGGGTTGGAGACCCAGTACTTC
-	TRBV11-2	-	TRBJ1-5	CASSLVMGRIGNQPQHF	TGTGCCAGCAGCTTAGTCATGGGGAGAATAGGCAATCAGCCCCAGCATTTT
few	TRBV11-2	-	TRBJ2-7	CASSLSASSYEQYF	TGTGCCAGCAGCTTATCGGCGAGCTCCTACGAGCAGTACTTC
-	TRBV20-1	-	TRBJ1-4	CSASVRTNEKLFF	TGCAGTGCTAGCGTGAGGACTAATGAAAAACTGTTTTTT
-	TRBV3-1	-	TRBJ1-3	CASSQDYRGNTIYF	TGTGCCAGCAGCCAAGATTACAGGGGAAACACCATATATTTT